This T cell receptor (beta chain) was obtained from a study of blood T cell repertoires in COVID-19 (dated by TCRdb to 2019 to 2021). Background on the whole study: Collaborator samples came from the United States, Italy and Spain and covered acute and convalescent phases of COVID-19. Nearly every sample came with metadata listing a de-identified subject ID, COVID-19 status, age in years and sex. Where available, HLA class I and class II types were obtained from metadata supplied by the sample provider rather than from assay-based typing. The dataset comprised deeply sampled blood TCRbeta repertoires from subjects exposed to, actively infected with, or recovered from COVID-19. The prospective study material was composed of cDNA or gDNA derived from T cells, B-cell-depleted T cells, or PBMCs. The samples were drawn from the first 160 participants of the ongoing ImmuneRACE study and from 950 to 1,500 subjects provided by 6 global collaborators. The repertoires were released in a freely available public database meant as a resource for research on the immune response to SARS-CoV-2. Broad study findings and their caveats: The quantity of clinical and demographic metadata differed by source and by participant and was supplied without curation.

With respect to this clone: No antigen is known for it. One base away there is no much larger clone; base qualities are not given.

One collaborating source in Seattle enrolled patients during active infection and followed them longitudinally through the course of disease. Each collaborating institution followed its own protocols to collect whole blood in K2EDTA tubes. Collaborator samples were shipped for TCRbeta analysis as frozen whole blood, isolated PBMCs, or DNA extracted from either sample type. TCRbeta CDR3 regions were amplified from genomic DNA using the immunoSEQ Assay, a bias-controlled multiplex PCR. Turning to the authors' computational methods: The number of nucleated cells in each sample was estimated from the amplification of reference gene primers within the assay. Sequence reads were collapsed and filtered to measure the absolute abundance of every unique TCRbeta CDR3 rearrangement. For each sample, productive Simpson clonality was calculated as the square root of Simpson's diversity index across productive rearrangements. TCRdb re-hosts the immuneACCESS table, in-frame sequences only. Its copies lack some clones; in the studies checked, an unresolved V gene accounts for under half of them, and the cause for the rest is not known. Clone size and the V and J calls come from that table; the DNA yielded D and trimming. This sample is represented by around 300,000 clones; 90% of them were singletons. 6% to 7% of the sample is held by the ten biggest clonotypes.

Germline trimming: 5 bases from V, 4 bases from J; junction bases outside gene matches: 8. From the cysteine through the phenylalanine, the CDR3 covers 15 amino acids. Here the CDR3 DNA is all that survives: 45 bases in frame from base 1. Via the germline V gene (reference sequence), CDR1 is SEHNR and CDR2 FQNEAQ. Sequences were obtained from peripheral blood. The TCR sequence derives from a woman aged 25 to 39 with COVID-19, enrolled during active disease. The sequence joins TRBV7-9 to TRBJ2-1; 7 bases in the middle match TRBD1. The CDR3 protein sequence reads: CASSPMGQKYNEQFF. The nucleotides are TGTGCCAGCAGCCCAATGGGACAGAAATACAATGAGCAGTTCTTC.